These T cell receptor beta chains were read from a single sample in a study of blood T cell repertoires in COVID-19. Some clones are missing from TCRdb's copy, which holds only in-frame ones; the method was immunoSEQ multiplex PCR. The sample shows about 230,000 clones, roughly 80% of them seen only once. Sequenced material: PBMCs or T cells enriched from blood (not recorded which). The receptors come from a man in his 60s who had recovered from COVID-19. The CDR3 runs from the conserved cysteine through the conserved F or W. Fields, in order: V gene, D gene, clone size, J gene, CDR3 DNA, CDR3 protein. D genes are given only for firm matches. Clone size is given for some rows only: seen once, a few or many times, or a class if the clone is expanded.

v_call: TRBV27; d_call: TRBD1; clone_size: NA; j_call: TRBJ2-1; cdr3_nt: TGTGCCAGCAGTATACAGGGGTTTGAGCAGTTCTTC; cdr3_aa: CASSIQGFEQFF
v_call: TRBV5-1; d_call: TRBD2; clone_size: NA; j_call: TRBJ2-5; cdr3_nt: TGCGCCAGCAGCTTCGGGACTAGCGGGGGGGTCCAAGAGACCCAGTACTTC; cdr3_aa: CASSFGTSGGVQETQYF
v_call: TRBV19; d_call: TRBD1; clone_size: NA; j_call: TRBJ1-3; cdr3_nt: TGTGCCAGTAGGCCCCCGGGACAGGGAGGAAACACCATATATTTT; cdr3_aa: CASRPPGQGGNTIYF
v_call: TRBV18; d_call: TRBD1; clone_size: few; j_call: TRBJ1-2; cdr3_nt: TGTGCCAGCTCAGCGGGACAGGGAGCCTATGGCTACACCTTC; cdr3_aa: CASSAGQGAYGYTF
v_call: TRBV25-1; d_call: TRBD1; clone_size: NA; j_call: TRBJ2-3; cdr3_nt: TGTGCCAGCAGTGAATTTGGGGACAGGGAGGATACGCAGTATTTT; cdr3_aa: CASSEFGDREDTQYF
v_call: TRBV4-1; d_call: TRBD1; clone_size: NA; j_call: TRBJ1-1; cdr3_nt: TGCGCCAGCAGCCAAGAAATAGGGGGCGGAAAAGCTTTCTTT; cdr3_aa: CASSQEIGGGKAFF
v_call: TRBV9; d_call: NA; clone_size: NA; j_call: TRBJ2-3; cdr3_nt: TGTGCCAGCAGCCCCCGCATCTACACAGATACGCAGTATTTT; cdr3_aa: CASSPRIYTDTQYF
v_call: TRBV19; d_call: NA; clone_size: NA; j_call: TRBJ2-1; cdr3_nt: TGTGCCAGTAGTATTGGGGCGGTCGGGGGAGGTGAGCAGTTCTTC; cdr3_aa: CASSIGAVGGGEQFF
v_call: TRBV5-6; d_call: NA; clone_size: NA; j_call: TRBJ2-1; cdr3_nt: TGTGCCAGCAGCTTGTACAGGGAAAACAATGAGCAGTTCTTC; cdr3_aa: CASSLYRENNEQFF
v_call: TRBV30; d_call: TRBD1; clone_size: NA; j_call: TRBJ1-1; cdr3_nt: TGTGCCTGGAGTACCGGGACAGGCAGGACTGAAGCTTTCTTT; cdr3_aa: CAWSTGTGRTEAFF
v_call: TRBV10-2; d_call: TRBD1; clone_size: once; j_call: TRBJ1-6; cdr3_nt: TGCGCCAGCAGTCGGGACAGGGAGAATTCACCCCTCCACTTT; cdr3_aa: CASSRDRENSPLHF
v_call: TRBV5-4; d_call: NA; clone_size: NA; j_call: TRBJ1-1; cdr3_nt: TGTGCCAGCAGCTCGGCCCGGGATATGAACACTGAAGCTTTCTTT; cdr3_aa: CASSSARDMNTEAFF
v_call: TRBV7-2; d_call: NA; clone_size: NA; j_call: TRBJ2-5; cdr3_nt: TGTGCCAGCAGCTTATTAAGCCAGGGGGAGACCCAGTACTTC; cdr3_aa: CASSLLSQGETQYF
v_call: TRBV24-1; d_call: TRBD1; clone_size: NA; j_call: TRBJ1-2; cdr3_nt: TGTGCCACCAGTGCCGGGACAGGGGGAGGCTACACCTTC; cdr3_aa: CATSAGTGGGYTF
v_call: TRBV7-9; d_call: NA; clone_size: NA; j_call: TRBJ2-7; cdr3_nt: TGTGCCAGCAGCTTCTCGCAACTCGAGCAGTACTTC; cdr3_aa: CASSFSQLEQYF
v_call: TRBV18; d_call: TRBD2; clone_size: NA; j_call: TRBJ2-5; cdr3_nt: TGTGCCAGCTCACCACCGGCTAGCGGGGGGATCCAAGAGACCCAGTACTTC; cdr3_aa: CASSPPASGGIQETQYF
v_call: TRBV19; d_call: NA; clone_size: NA; j_call: TRBJ1-2; cdr3_nt: TGTGCCAGTAGTATATCTCAGGGGACCAACTATGGCTACACCTTC; cdr3_aa: CASSISQGTNYGYTF
v_call: TRBV11-3; d_call: NA; clone_size: NA; j_call: TRBJ2-1; cdr3_nt: TGTGCCAGCAGCCTTATTATTTACAATGAGCAGTTCTTC; cdr3_aa: CASSLIIYNEQFF
v_call: TRBV5-6; d_call: TRBD1; clone_size: NA; j_call: TRBJ1-5; cdr3_nt: TGTGCCAGCAGCTTGGAGGGACAGCACAATCAGCCCCAGCATTTT; cdr3_aa: CASSLEGQHNQPQHF
v_call: TRBV15; d_call: NA; clone_size: NA; j_call: TRBJ2-2; cdr3_nt: TGTGCCACCAGCAGTAGTGGGAACACCGGGGAGCTGTTTTTT; cdr3_aa: CATSSSGNTGELFF
v_call: TRBV28; d_call: TRBD1; clone_size: once; j_call: TRBJ2-7; cdr3_nt: TGTGCCAGCGAGGGACAGGGAAGATTTGAGCAGTACTTC; cdr3_aa: CASEGQGRFEQYF
v_call: TRBV4-3; d_call: NA; clone_size: NA; j_call: TRBJ2-3; cdr3_nt: TGCGCCAGCAGCCAAGGAGTAACCACAGATACGCAGTATTTT; cdr3_aa: CASSQGVTTDTQYF
v_call: TRBV27; d_call: TRBD1; clone_size: once; j_call: TRBJ1-2; cdr3_nt: TGTGCCAGCAGTCGGACAGGGGGATCTAACTATGGCTACACCTTC; cdr3_aa: CASSRTGGSNYGYTF
v_call: TRBV5-5; d_call: TRBD2; clone_size: NA; j_call: TRBJ2-7; cdr3_nt: TGTGCCAGCAGCCCCGGGGGGGCGGTTGAGCAGTACTTC; cdr3_aa: CASSPGGAVEQYF
v_call: TRBV3-1/TRBV3-2; d_call: TRBD1; clone_size: once; j_call: TRBJ1-1; cdr3_nt: TGTGCCAGCAGCTTAACAGGGGCCGGGAACACTGAAGCTTTCTTT; cdr3_aa: CASSLTGAGNTEAFF
v_call: TRBV7-2; d_call: NA; clone_size: once; j_call: TRBJ1-6; cdr3_nt: TGTGCCAGCAGCTCGGAGGGAGGGTCACCCCTCCACTTT; cdr3_aa: CASSSEGGSPLHF
v_call: TRBV14; d_call: NA; clone_size: NA; j_call: TRBJ1-2; cdr3_nt: TGTGCCAGCAGCCGGTCAGACAGCTATGGCTACACCTTC; cdr3_aa: CASSRSDSYGYTF
v_call: TRBV2; d_call: TRBD1; clone_size: NA; j_call: TRBJ1-5; cdr3_nt: TGTGCCAGCAGATTCGACAGGGTTCAGCCCCAGCATTTT; cdr3_aa: CASRFDRVQPQHF
v_call: TRBV5-4; d_call: TRBD1; clone_size: NA; j_call: TRBJ1-6; cdr3_nt: TGTGCCAGCAGCTCACGGACAGGGAGCTCCTATAATTCACCCCTCCACTTT; cdr3_aa: CASSSRTGSSYNSPLHF